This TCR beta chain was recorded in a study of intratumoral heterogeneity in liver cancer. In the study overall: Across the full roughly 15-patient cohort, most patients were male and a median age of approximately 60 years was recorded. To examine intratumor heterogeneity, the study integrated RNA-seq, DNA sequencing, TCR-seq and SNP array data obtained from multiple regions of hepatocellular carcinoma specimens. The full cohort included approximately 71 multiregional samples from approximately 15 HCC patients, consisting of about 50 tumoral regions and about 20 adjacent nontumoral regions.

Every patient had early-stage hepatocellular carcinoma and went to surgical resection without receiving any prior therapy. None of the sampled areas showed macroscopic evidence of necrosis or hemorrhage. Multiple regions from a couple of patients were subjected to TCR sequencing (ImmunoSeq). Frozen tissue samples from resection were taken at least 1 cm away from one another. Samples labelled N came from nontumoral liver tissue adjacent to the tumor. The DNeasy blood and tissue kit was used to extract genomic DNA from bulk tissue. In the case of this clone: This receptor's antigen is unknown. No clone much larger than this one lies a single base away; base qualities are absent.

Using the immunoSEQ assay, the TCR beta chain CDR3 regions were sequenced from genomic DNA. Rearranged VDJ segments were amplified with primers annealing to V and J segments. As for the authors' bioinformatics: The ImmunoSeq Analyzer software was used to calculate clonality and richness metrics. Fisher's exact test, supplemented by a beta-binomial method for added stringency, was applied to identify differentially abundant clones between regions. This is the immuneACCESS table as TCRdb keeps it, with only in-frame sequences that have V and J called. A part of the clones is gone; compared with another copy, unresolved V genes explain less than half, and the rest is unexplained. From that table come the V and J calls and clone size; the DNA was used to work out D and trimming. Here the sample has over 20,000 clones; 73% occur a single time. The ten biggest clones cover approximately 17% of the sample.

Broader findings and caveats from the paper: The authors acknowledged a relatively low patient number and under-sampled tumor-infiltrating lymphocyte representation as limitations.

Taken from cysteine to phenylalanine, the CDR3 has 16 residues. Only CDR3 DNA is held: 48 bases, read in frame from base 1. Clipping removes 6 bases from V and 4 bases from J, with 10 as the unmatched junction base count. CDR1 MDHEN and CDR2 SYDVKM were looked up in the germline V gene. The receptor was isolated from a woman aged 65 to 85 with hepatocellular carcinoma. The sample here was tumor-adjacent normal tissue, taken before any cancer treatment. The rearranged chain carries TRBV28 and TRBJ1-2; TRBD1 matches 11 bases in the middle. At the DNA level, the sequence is TGTGCCAGCAGCGGGACAGGGGGGGCCTTTAGCTATGGCTACACCTTC. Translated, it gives CASSGTGGAFSYGYTF.